The 29 T cell receptor beta chains reported below all come from one sample, sequenced in a study of OX40 agonist ivuxolimab in advanced cancers. The repertoire was sequenced with immunoSEQ multiplex PCR; TCRdb's copy has only in-frame clones and lacks some. Of approximately 40,000 clones in the sample, over 75% were seen once. The specimen was CD4+ or CD8+ T cells sorted from blood, collected in a trial of the OX40 agonist ivuxolimab. These TCRs come from an adult with an advanced solid tumor such as melanoma, head and neck, liver or kidney cancer.

This chain joins TRBV7-9 and TRBJ1-3; D unclear. The germline V and J ends were trimmed by 5 bases and 8 bases, with 22 bases remaining between them. The CDR3 is made up of 16 amino acids. Germline V gene data show CDR1 as SEHNR and CDR2 as FQNEAQ (reference sequence). The CDR3, as DNA: TGTGCCAGCAGCCCCCCGGCGACGGGGTTTGGGGACACCATATATTTT. Its translation: CASSPPATGFGDTIYF.

This clone was counted between two and nine times. V gene TRBV7-2 combines with J gene TRBJ2-2; D is perhaps TRBD1 (5 bases). Trimming took off 5 bases at V and 5 bases at J, with 15 bases between the two ends. This CDR3 contains 15 residues. Per germline, CDR1 SGHTA and CDR2 FQGNSA. In nucleotides, the CDR3 is TGTGCCAGCAGCCTGACAGTAGGCTTGACCGGGGAGCTGTTTTTT. Its protein is CASSLTVGLTGELFF.

In this sample, this clone turned up a few times. This chain links TRBV27 with TRBJ1-5; TRBD1 aligns across 8 bases. J lost 7 bases, V lost 1 base, and 6 bases had no gene match. The CDR3 consists of 15 residues. Germline CDR1 and CDR2: MNHEY and SMNVEV (reference sequence). The CDR3 DNA reads TGTGCCAGCAGTTTATTTCCAGGGGGCCAACAGCCCCAGCATTTT. This translates into CASSLFPGGQQPQHF.

The genes are TRBV19 and TRBJ1-1, with TRBD1 matching over 7 bases. The junction had 7 bases not matched to a gene; V was cut back by 0 bases and J by 3 bases. Germline CDR1 LNHDA, CDR2 SQIVND (reference sequence). The CDR3 contains 16 residues. The CDR3 DNA reads as TGTGCCAGTAGTATAGATCTGTCGGGACAGCACACTGAAGCTTTCTTT. This sequence encodes CASSIDLSGQHTEAFF. Based on the CDR3 plus reference TRBV19 and TRBJ1-1, the full variable domain is DGGITQSPKYLFRKEGQNVTLSCEQNLNHDAMYWYRQDPGQGLRLIYYSQIVNDFQKGDIAEGYSVSREKKESFPLTVTSAQKNPTAFYLCASSIDLSGQHTEAFFGQGTRLTVV.

This clone was counted a single time. V usage is TRBV2 and J usage is TRBJ2-3; either TRBD1 or TRBD2 may fit D (5 bases each). CDR1 and CDR2 from the germline V gene are SNHLY and FYNNEI. The CDR3 is 16 residues long. The V end was cut by 2 bases, the J end by 2 bases, with 14 bases between. The CDR3 spells CASSEWGMTVTDTQYF. The CDR3 nucleotides read TGTGCCAGCAGTGAATGGGGGATGACAGTCACAGATACGCAGTATTTT.

At least ten counts were recorded for this clone. V and J are TRBV6-6 and TRBJ1-1; D not certain. Germline V gene lookup returns CDR1 MNHNY and CDR2 SVGAGI (reference sequence). The CDR3 is 13 residues long. The V gene lost 0 bases and the J gene lost 13 bases, with 15 bases spanning the gap. The CDR3 DNA sequence: TGTGCCAGCAGTTACTCTACCAATCGGATCGGTTTCTTT. The encoded protein is CASSYSTNRIGFF.

V gene TRBV19 combines with J gene TRBJ2-7, with a tentative D call TRBD2 (6 bases). Per the germline V gene, CDR1 is LNHDA and CDR2 is SQIVND (reference sequence). CDR3 length: 14 residues. Trimming took 1 base from V and 2 from J, leaving 9 bases between them. The CDR3 DNA reads as TGTGCCAGTAGTATAGGGACTAAAACCTACGAGCAGTACTTC. It yields the protein CASSIGTKTYEQYF.

This sequence joins TRBV7-9 and TRBJ2-7; TRBD2 matches 7 bases. The CDR3 is 12 amino acids. Germline CDR1 and CDR2: SEHNR and FQNEAQ (reference sequence). The ends lost 7 bases at V and 4 bases at J; junction bases unmatched: 4. CDR3: CASMGGSYEQYF. The CDR3 DNA is TGTGCCAGCATGGGCGGGAGTTACGAGCAGTACTTC.

The chain is built from TRBV5-5 and TRBJ2-6, with TRBD2 matching 7 bases. V gave up 3 bases and J gave up 4 bases; unmatched junction bases: 7. The CDR3 covers 16 residues. Per germline, CDR1 SGHKS and CDR2 YYEKEE (reference sequence). The CDR3 spells CASSWEGFSGANVLTF. CDR3 DNA: TGTGCCAGCAGCTGGGAGGGGTTTTCCGGGGCCAACGTCCTGACTTTC.

The rearrangement joins TRBV7-9 to TRBJ2-1; D is perhaps TRBD1 (6 bases). The CDR3 runs to 14 residues. Germline CDR1 reads SEHNR; CDR2 reads FQNEAQ (reference sequence). Trimming stripped 5 bases from V and 6 bases from J, with 14 bases between. The CDR3, as DNA: TGTGCCAGCAGCCCCGTGGCAGGGGTCAATGAGCAGTTCTTC. It translates to CASSPVAGVNEQFF.

This clone came up a few times. This chain joins TRBV2 and TRBJ2-3, with D perhaps matching TRBD2 (5 bases). Looked up from germline, CDR1 is SNHLY and CDR2 is FYNNEI. The CDR3 has 15 residues. The V end lost 0 bases, the J end lost 2 bases, and 9 bases lay between the germline ends. CDR3 protein: CASSEALRDTDTQYF. The CDR3 nucleotides read TGTGCCAGCAGTGAAGCGCTTCGGGACACAGATACGCAGTATTTT.

The V and J genes are TRBV6-5 and TRBJ1-2; D is ambiguous. In germline, CDR1 is MNHEY, CDR2 SVGAGI. The CDR3 length is 14 residues. Deletions cut 0 bases from V and 6 bases from J, with 11 bases between. The CDR3 region has the DNA TGTGCCAGCAGTTACTCAAGGACGCGCGATGGCTACACCTTC. Translated, it gives CASSYSRTRDGYTF.

This clone has just one count. The rearrangement joins TRBV27 to TRBJ1-6; D is uncertain. Germline assignment: CDR1 MNHEY and CDR2 SMNVEV (reference sequence). The CDR3 runs to 16 residues. V shed 5 bases and J shed 1 base, with 12 bases lying between them. DNA of the CDR3: TGTGCCAGCAGTATAGTCTCTGGGTCCTATAATTCACCCCTCCACTTT. Amino acids: CASSIVSGSYNSPLHF.

The V and J genes are TRBV5-4 and TRBJ1-2; D possibly corresponds to TRBD1 (5 bases). The CDR3 sequence is 13 residues long. Between the trimmed V and J ends, which lost 0 bases and 8 bases, there was a span of 11 bases. In germline, CDR1 is SGHNT, CDR2 YYREEE (reference sequence). CDR3 protein: CASSLVGVEGYTF. The DNA of the CDR3 is TGTGCCAGCAGCTTGGTGGGGGTGGAGGGCTACACCTTC.

V usage is TRBV6-5 and J usage is TRBJ2-7; possible D gene TRBD1, 6 bases. Trimming took 5 bases from V and 3 from J, leaving 11 bases between them. CDR1 MNHEY and CDR2 SVGAGI come from the germline V gene. The CDR3 loop spans 13 amino acids. The CDR3 region is CASSEGVYYEQYF. CDR3 in DNA: TGTGCCAGCAGTGAGGGGGTCTACTACGAGCAGTACTTC.

This chain links TRBV28 with TRBJ2-7; TRBD2 aligns across 14 bases. The CDR3 runs to 19 residues. V was clipped by 5 bases and J by 5 bases; unmatched bases: 17. Germline V CDR1 and CDR2: MDHEN, SYDVKM. CDR3 nucleotides: TGTGCCAGCAGTCTACCCAAGACTAGCGGGAGGGGTCTTTATAACGAGCAGTACTTC. Residues: CASSLPKTSGRGLYNEQYF.

This CDR3 is CASSLVGDSDNEQFF. DNA for the CDR3: TGTGCCAGCAGCTTAGTGGGGGATTCGGACAATGAGCAGTTCTTC. This chain uses TRBV11-3 with TRBJ2-1, with D perhaps given as TRBD1 or TRBD2 (5 bases each). The CDR3 runs to 15 residues. Germline V gene data show CDR1 as SGHNT and CDR2 as YENEEA. With 1 base removed from V and 5 bases from J, the gap between germline ends came to 12 bases.

DNA for the CDR3: TGTGCCAGTAGGTCGCGGGACTCCTACGAGCAGTACTTC. Its translation: CASRSRDSYEQYF. The J gene is TRBJ2-7, the V gene TRBV19, with a possible D match to TRBD2 (6 bases). This CDR3 has 13 residues. Germline lookup yields CDR1 LNHDA and CDR2 SQIVND (reference sequence). Trimming took off 6 bases at V and 0 bases at J, with 9 bases between the two ends. Full variable domain (outside the CDR3, taken from reference TRBV19 and TRBJ2-7): DGGITQSPKYLFRKEGQNVTLSCEQNLNHDAMYWYRQDPGQGLRLIYYSQIVNDFQKGDIAEGYSVSREKKESFPLTVTSAQKNPTAFYLCASRSRDSYEQYFGPGTRLTVT.

A single count supports this clone. The chain carries TRBV29-1 and TRBJ1-2, with TRBD1 identical over 9 bases. The CDR3 is 14 residues long. V trimming: 6 bases; J trimming: 4 bases; junction bases outside the gene matches: 9. CDR1 is SQVTM, CDR2 ANQGSEA, per germline. DNA of the CDR3: TGCAGCGTGTGGGGACAGGGCGGACCCTATGGCTACACCTTC. Translating it yields CSVWGQGGPYGYTF.

The V call is TRBV12-5, the J call TRBJ2-1, with D hard to call. Per the germline V gene, CDR1 is LGHNT and CDR2 is FRNRAP. CDR3 size: 12 residues. Trimming shortened V by 1 base and J by 3 bases, and 1 base separated the two germline ends. The CDR3: CASGLGYNEQFF. As DNA, the CDR3 is TGTGCTAGTGGTTTGGGCTACAATGAGCAGTTCTTC.

This chain links TRBV25-1 with TRBJ1-2; D is possibly TRBD1 (6 bases). V was clipped by 9 bases and J by 1 base, with 24 bases between them. The CDR3 totals 17 residues. CDR1 MGHDK and CDR2 SYGVNS come from the germline V gene. The DNA for the CDR3 is TGTGCCAGTCGCCGGGACATCTCAAAGCTGCGTAACTATGGCTACACCTTC. This codes for CASRRDISKLRNYGYTF.

This rearrangement joins TRBV7-2 to TRBJ2-7; the D call may be TRBD1 or TRBD2 (5 bases each). V dropped 5 bases and J dropped 0 bases, with 11 bases sitting between them. Germline lookup yields CDR1 SGHTA and CDR2 FQGNSA. The CDR3 is 14 residues long. CDR3 protein: CASSPWGSSYEQYF. CDR3 in DNA: TGTGCCAGCAGCCCATGGGGGTCCTCCTACGAGCAGTACTTC.

The V and J genes are TRBV5-1 and TRBJ2-7; TRBD1 matches 9 bases. Trimming at V came to 5 bases and at J to 2 bases, leaving 8 bases not matched to a gene. Germline lookup yields CDR1 SGHRS and CDR2 YFSETQ. CDR3 length: 15 residues. CDR3: CASSFTGQGPYEQYF. The CDR3 DNA follows: TGCGCCAGCAGTTTCACGGGACAGGGTCCCTACGAGCAGTACTTC.

This clone is medium-sized in the sample. The chain carries TRBV2 and TRBJ2-2; D possibly corresponds to TRBD1 (7 bases). Per the germline V gene, CDR1 is SNHLY and CDR2 is FYNNEI. Trimming took off 6 bases at V and 5 bases at J, with 10 bases between the two ends. This CDR3 has 13 residues. As DNA, the CDR3 is TGTGCCAGCAGCTCAGGGGGGACCGGGGAGCTGTTTTTT. Translated, it gives CASSSGGTGELFF.

V gene TRBV7-9 combines with J gene TRBJ1-5; tentative D call: TRBD1 (6 bases). V was shortened by 3 bases and J by 7 bases, with 13 bases between the two germline ends. This CDR3 region has 14 residues. CDR1 SEHNR and CDR2 FQNEAQ come from the germline V gene (reference sequence). CDR3 nucleotides: TGTGCCAGCAGCTTGCCAGGGGTGGGACAGCCCCAGCATTTT. Its translation is CASSLPGVGQPQHF.

This chain joins TRBV27 and TRBJ1-5, with a tentative D call TRBD1 (6 bases). The CDR3 runs 17 residues. V was shortened by 5 bases and J by 6 bases, with 23 bases between the two germline ends. Germline V lookup: CDR1 MNHEY, CDR2 SMNVEV (reference sequence). The CDR3: CASSPGTWSGGLQPQHF. CDR3 coding DNA: TGTGCCAGCAGTCCCGGGACCTGGAGCGGGGGCCTTCAGCCCCAGCATTTT.

This chain connects TRBV6-5 to TRBJ2-1; TRBD1 is a possible D gene (6 bases). The germline CDR1 and CDR2 sequences are MNHEY and SVGAGI. Trimming pared 7 bases from V and 10 bases from J, leaving 11 bases between. The CDR3 runs 11 residues. The CDR3 region is CASKRGTEQFF. The CDR3 DNA reads as TGTGCCAGCAAAAGGGGGACAGAGCAGTTCTTC.

This rearrangement joins TRBV28 to TRBJ1-2, with D possibly matching TRBD1 (5 bases). Germline CDR1 MDHEN, CDR2 SYDVKM. There are 13 residues in the CDR3. The V end was cut by 3 bases, the J end by 7 bases, with 12 bases between. This chain's CDR3 is CASSLRGGTGYTF. The CDR3, as DNA: TGTGCCAGCAGTTTGCGGGGGGGGACTGGCTACACCTTC.

The chain links TRBV27 to TRBJ2-3, with D uncertain. This CDR3 has 14 residues. Germline CDR1 and CDR2: MNHEY and SMNVEV (reference sequence). V was cut by 1 base and J by 4 bases, with 9 bases left in between. The CDR3 coding sequence is TGTGCCAGCAGTTTATTTGCGGCAGCAGATACGCAGTATTTT. Protein sequence: CASSLFAAADTQYF.